This T cell receptor beta chain comes out of a study of OX40 agonist ivuxolimab in advanced cancers. Findings and limits, study-wide: Blood T cells, both CD4+ and CD8+, expanded clonally by week 6 at 0.1 to 3.0 mg/kg. Antigen specificity of clonally expanded peripheral T cells was not established. Among T cells, CD8+ cells averaged more expanded clones than CD4+ cells.

V was cut by 5 bases and J by 4 bases, with 8 bases left in between. CDR1 SGHTA and CDR2 FQGNSA come from the germline V gene. This CDR3 has 13 amino acids. Regarding this clone: The antigen is undetermined.

Here immunoSEQ multiplex PCR was the method, and the copy in TCRdb shows in-frame clones only, minus some. The sample includes about 55,000 clones, 88% seen only once; the top ten take approximately 7%. J is TRBJ2-2 and V is TRBV7-2, with unresolved D. The TCR sequence derives from an adult with an advanced solid tumor such as melanoma, head and neck, liver or kidney cancer. Source: CD4+ or CD8+ T cells sorted from blood, taken in a trial of the OX40 agonist ivuxolimab. In DNA, the CDR3 is TGTGCCAGCAGCAAGGACCTCACCGGGGAGCTGTTTTTT. Its translation: CASSKDLTGELFF.